These 16 T cell receptor beta chains share one sample of origin, sequenced in a study of T cell repertoires in cytomegalovirus infection. Antigens for these TCRs are unknown. From the reads, TCRdb called clonotypes with MiXCR, one entry per CDR3 protein. The sample includes about 770,000 distinct CDR3 sequences, about 27% seen only once; the top ten take around 13%. The sample in question was cultured CD8+ T cells from PBMCs, obtained from culture after CMV antigen stimulation. The receptors stem from a human donor in good health (CMV status not recorded). Some clones in this sample may be carry-over from other donors' samples.

This clonotype was detected many times. V and J are TRBV7-9 and TRBJ2-1; D is perhaps TRBD2 (6 bases). This CDR3 has 16 amino acids. The ends were cut back, 3 bases at V and 0 bases at J, with 12 bases in the middle. Germline loops: CDR1 SEHNR, CDR2 FQNEAQ (reference sequence). The CDR3 DNA reads TGTGCCAGCAGCTTTGTTATCGGGAGCTCCTACAATGAGCAGTTCTTC. It specifies CASSFVIGSSYNEQFF.

With respect to this clonotype: The junction differs from germline at one of its ends, possibly a read error. The rearrangement links TRBV7-9 to TRBJ1-1; 7 positions agree with TRBD1. Germline CDR1 and CDR2: SEHNR and FQNEAQ (reference sequence). The CDR3 runs to 14 residues. CDR3 in DNA: TGTGCCGGCGGGAGGCCAGGGGGTATCCGCCATGAGATTTTT. This codes for CAGGRPGGIRHEIF.

This clonotype was picked up a small number of times. CDR3 loop: CASSPRGLDEQYV. The CDR3 nucleotides read TGTGCCAGCAGCCCCCGGGGGCTTGACGAGCAGTACGTC. The chain joins TRBV7-6 to TRBJ2-7; either TRBD1 or TRBD2 may supply D (6 bases each). V was cut by 5 bases and J by 5 bases, with 13 bases left in between. The CDR3 loop spans 13 amino acids. Germline CDR1 is SGHVS and CDR2 is FNYEAQ.

For the CDR3, the DNA is TGTGCCAGCAGCCCTGACGCAGGGGAGCTGTTTTTT. This encodes CASSPDAGELFF. The chain links TRBV6-6 to TRBJ2-2; D ambiguous. Trimming took 6 bases from V and 8 from J, leaving 10 bases between them. Looked up from germline, CDR1 is MNHNY and CDR2 is SVGAGI (reference sequence). CDR3 size: 12 residues.

This chain connects TRBV27 to TRBJ1-4, with D uncertain. CDR1 is MNHEY, CDR2 SMNVEV, per germline (reference sequence). Trimming cost V 5 bases and J 8 bases, with 9 bases left between them. The CDR3 totals 12 residues. In DNA form, the CDR3 reads TGTGCCAGCAGTAGGGTGGGCGAAAAACTGTTTTTT. Protein: CASSRVGEKLFF.

This chain uses TRBV13 with TRBJ2-2, with D perhaps TRBD1 (7 bases). V lost 5 bases and J lost 8, with 21 bases in between. This CDR3 spans 16 amino acids. Germline V gene data show CDR1 as PRHDT and CDR2 as FYEKMQ (reference sequence). The CDR3 spells CASSTRDSGSWGELFF. The CDR3 region has the DNA TGTGCCAGCAGCACCCGGGACAGCGGGTCGTGGGGGGAGCTGTTTTTT.

There are a few counts of this clonotype. The chain employs TRBV6-1 and TRBJ2-7; TRBD1 matches at 9 bases. The germline gives CDR1 MNHNS, CDR2 SASEGT. This CDR3 spans 17 amino acids. With 2 bases clipped from V and 0 bases from J, the junction kept 8 bases outside the gene matches. The CDR3 coding sequence is TGTGCCAGCAGTGAATGGACAGGGGACATTTTCTCCTACGAGCAGTACGTC. It codes for CASSEWTGDIFSYEQYV.

This clonotype was seen more than once but under ten times. The chain combines TRBV11-2 with TRBJ2-1; 9 positions agree with TRBD2. The CDR3 runs 17 residues. The V and J ends lost 5 bases and 5 bases, in that order; junction bases with no gene match: 13. Germline CDR1 reads SGHAT; CDR2 reads FQNNGV. This CDR3 is CASSGMGGGAVDNEQFF. DNA for the CDR3: TGTGCCAGCAGCGGGATGGGCGGGGGGGCCGTGGACAATGAGCAGTTCTTC.

This chain connects TRBV29-1 to TRBJ1-1; 7 bases match TRBD1. Trimming removed 5 bases from V and 4 bases from J; junction bases left unmatched: 10. Germline V gene sequence: CDR1 SQVTM, CDR2 ANQGSEA. There are 14 residues in the CDR3. The CDR3 bases are TGCAGCGTTACCATAGGACAGGTTCCCACTGAAGCTTTCTTT. Translated: CSVTIGQVPTEAFF.

The chain links TRBV10-3 to TRBJ1-4, with TRBD1 as a possible D gene (5 bases). The germline V gene encodes CDR1 ENHRY and CDR2 SYGVKD. The CDR3 totals 15 residues. V was shortened by 0 bases and J by 4 bases, with 9 bases between the two germline ends. CDR3 region: CAISESGALNEKLFF. The CDR3 DNA follows: TGTGCCATCAGTGAGTCAGGGGCACTTAATGAAAAACTGTTTTTT.

The gene calls are TRBV27 and TRBJ2-7, with 10 bases fitting TRBD1. J lost 4 bases, V lost 5 bases, and 8 bases had no gene match. CDR1 MNHEY and CDR2 SMNVEV come from the germline V gene (reference sequence). This CDR3 has 15 amino acids. The CDR3 here is CASSVGTGAYYEQYF. The CDR3 DNA reads as TGTGCCAGCAGTGTTGGGACAGGGGCTTATTACGAGCAGTACTTC.

This chain connects TRBV7-6 to TRBJ1-1; D call uncertain. Germline V lookup: CDR1 SGHVS, CDR2 FNYEAQ. V was cut by 2 bases and J by 5 bases, with 12 bases left in between. The CDR3 sequence is 14 residues long. CDR3 in amino acids: CASSLSRPLTEAFF. CDR3 bases: TGTGCCAGCAGCTTAAGCCGGCCCCTGACTGAAGCTTTCTTT.

This clonotype was seen only a few times. The V gene is TRBV27, the J gene TRBJ2-1; no reliable D call. The germline V gene encodes CDR1 MNHEY and CDR2 SMNVEV (reference sequence). The V and J ends lost 4 bases and 7 bases respectively, with 8 bases between them. The CDR3 extends over 12 amino acids. The CDR3 loop reads CASSSVQNEQFF. In nucleotides, the CDR3 is TGTGCCAGCAGTTCCGTCCAGAATGAGCAGTTCTTC.

To note about this clonotype: One end of the junction is discordant with germline, which a read error may explain. The V and J genes are TRBV14 and TRBJ2-2; D is unresolved. Per the germline V gene, CDR1 is SGHDN and CDR2 is FVKESK. The CDR3 runs 15 residues. CDR3 residues: CASNQLVWNTGELFF. The CDR3 nucleotides are TGTGCCAGCAACCAACTGGTCTGGAACACCGGGGAGCTGTTTTTT.

This chain joins TRBV10-3 and TRBJ2-5; D not certain. V lost 0 bases and J lost 2, with 10 bases in between. CDR3 length: 15 amino acids. In germline, CDR1 is ENHRY, CDR2 SYGVKD. CDR3 residues: CAISESASGQETQYF. The CDR3 region has the DNA TGTGCCATCAGTGAGTCGGCATCAGGTCAAGAGACCCAGTACTTC.

V gene TRBV7-6 combines with J gene TRBJ2-7, with a possible D match to TRBD2 (6 bases). In germline, CDR1 is SGHVS, CDR2 FNYEAQ. The CDR3 contains 12 residues. The V end was cut by 5 bases, the J end by 4 bases, with 9 bases between. In DNA form, the CDR3 reads TGTGCCAGCAGCCAAGCGGGTTACGAGCAGTACTTC. This codes for CASSQAGYEQYF.